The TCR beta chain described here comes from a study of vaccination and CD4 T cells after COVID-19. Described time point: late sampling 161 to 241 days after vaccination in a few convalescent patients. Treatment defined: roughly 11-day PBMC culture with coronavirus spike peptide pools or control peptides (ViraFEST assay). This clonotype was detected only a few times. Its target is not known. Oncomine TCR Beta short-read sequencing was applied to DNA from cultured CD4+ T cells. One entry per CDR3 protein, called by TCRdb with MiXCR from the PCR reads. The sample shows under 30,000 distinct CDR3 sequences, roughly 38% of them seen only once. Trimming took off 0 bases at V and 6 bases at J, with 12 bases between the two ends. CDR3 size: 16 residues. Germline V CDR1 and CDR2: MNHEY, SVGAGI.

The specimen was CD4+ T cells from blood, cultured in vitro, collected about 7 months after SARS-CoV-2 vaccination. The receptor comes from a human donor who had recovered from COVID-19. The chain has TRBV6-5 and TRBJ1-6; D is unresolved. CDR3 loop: CASSYSFGRSNSPLHF. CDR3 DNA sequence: TGTGCCAGCAGTTACTCTTTCGGCAGGAGTAATTCACCCCTCCACTTT.